Presented here are 21 T cell receptor beta chains from one specimen sequenced in a study of cytomegalovirus exposure and HLA in healthy donors. The PCR made use of 60 Vbeta and 13 Jbeta primers. TCRdb keeps only in-frame clones here, not all; method: immunoSEQ multiplex PCR. The data contain under 200,000 clones, 80% of them singletons. Sequences were obtained from PBMCs. The receptors here all came from a man aged 18 to 35 in good health and CMV-seropositive.

This clone occurred a few times. This chain joins TRBV5-5 and TRBJ2-1; D is unresolved. Germline CDR1 SGHKS, CDR2 YYEKEE (reference sequence). The V end lost 1 base, the J end lost 5 bases, and 13 bases lay between the germline ends. The length of the CDR3 is 15 residues. Written as DNA, the CDR3 is TGTGCCAGCAGCTTGACTACCCAGACGAACAATGAGCAGTTCTTC. Residues: CASSLTTQTNNEQFF.

A few counts support this clone. This rearrangement joins TRBV14 to TRBJ2-5; D gene unclear. Near its end, the DNA agrees better with TRBJ2-7, so the J call may be wrong. This CDR3 region has 12 residues. Germline V gene sequence: CDR1 SGHDN, CDR2 FVKESK. The CDR3 DNA reads as TGTGCCAGCAGCCAAGACTCCTACGAGCAGTACTTC. This translates into CASSQDSYEQYF.

In this sample, this clone turned up once. The chain has TRBV7-2 and TRBJ1-3; 7 positions match TRBD1. Germline V gives CDR1 SGHTA, CDR2 FQGNSA. This CDR3 has 15 residues. Unmatched junction bases numbered 5, after V lost 4 bases and J lost 2 bases. The CDR3 is CASSSFGTAGNTIYF. In DNA form, the CDR3 reads TGTGCCAGCAGCTCATTCGGGACAGCTGGAAACACCATATATTTT.

CDR3 residues: CASSLDRVGPALNTEAFF. For the CDR3, the DNA is TGTGCCAGCAGCCTAGACAGGGTCGGGCCGGCGTTGAACACTGAAGCTTTCTTT. This chain links TRBV7-2 with TRBJ1-1, with 7 bases identical to TRBD1. Germline trimming cut 5 bases from V and 0 bases from J; bases unmatched to any gene: 15. Germline V lookup: CDR1 SGHTA, CDR2 FQGNSA. This CDR3 contains 18 residues. The full variable domain, in which reference TRBV7-2 and TRBJ1-1 provide the parts outside the CDR3, is GAGVSQSPSNKVTEKGKDVELRCDPISGHTALYWYRQSLGQGLEFLIYFQGNSAPDKSGLPSDRFSAERTGGSVSTLTIQRTQQEDSAVYLCASSLDRVGPALNTEAFFGQGTRLTVV.

The CDR3 region has the DNA TGTGCCAGTAGTATTCCAGGGGCGAATCAGCCCCAGCATTTT. Protein product: CASSIPGANQPQHF. V and J are TRBV19 and TRBJ1-5, with D maybe TRBD1 (6 bases). There are 14 residues in the CDR3. Germline CDR1 LNHDA, CDR2 SQIVND (reference sequence). Trimming shortened V by 3 bases and J by 4 bases, and 10 bases separated the two germline ends.

The chain joins TRBV27 to TRBJ2-7, with unresolved D. CDR3 length: 17 residues. V lost 0 bases to trimming and J lost 5 bases, with 20 bases between them. Germline V gives CDR1 MNHEY, CDR2 SMNVEV (reference sequence). The CDR3 is CASSLSMPFPNIHEQYF. Here the CDR3 DNA reads TGTGCCAGCAGTTTATCGATGCCTTTCCCTAATATCCACGAGCAGTACTTC.

The J gene is TRBJ2-5, the V gene TRBV7-8; TRBD2 agrees at 8 bases. CDR3 length equals 14 residues. V lost 3 bases, J lost 4 bases, and 4 bases stayed unmatched. Germline values: CDR1 SGHVS, CDR2 FQNEAQ. The CDR3: CASSLGLGGETQYF. For the CDR3, the DNA is TGTGCCAGCAGCTTGGGACTAGGGGGAGAGACCCAGTACTTC.

The CDR3 loop is CASSGDGGANTEAFF. The CDR3 region has the DNA TGTGCCAGTTCGGGTGATGGGGGGGCGAACACTGAAGCTTTCTTT. This chain links TRBV19 with TRBJ1-1, with D tentatively TRBD1 (6 bases). Trimming took 8 bases from V and 1 from J, leaving 17 bases between them. Germline CDR1 is LNHDA and CDR2 is SQIVND (reference sequence). This CDR3 spans 15 amino acids.

The V and J genes are TRBV13 and TRBJ1-1; TRBD1 matches 8 bases. Per the germline V gene, CDR1 is PRHDT and CDR2 is FYEKMQ (reference sequence). CDR3 length: 15 residues. The junction had 7 bases not matched to a gene; V was cut back by 4 bases and J by 3 bases. The CDR3 DNA reads TGTGCCAGCAGCTCAACCGGGACAGGATACACTGAAGCTTTCTTT. Protein: CASSSTGTGYTEAFF.

J is TRBJ2-1 and V is TRBV6-4; 12 bases map to TRBD2. The J segment lost 10 bases and the V segment lost 8 bases, leaving 9 bases of the junction unmatched. CDR1 and CDR2 from the germline V gene are MRHNA and SNTAGT. The CDR3 is 14 residues long. As DNA, the CDR3 is TGTGCCAGCTGCCCTAGCGGGGGGGCCCAGGAGCAGTTCTTC. Amino acid sequence: CASCPSGGAQEQFF.

The V gene is TRBV5-5, the J gene TRBJ2-1; 13 bases are a match to TRBD2. This CDR3 contains 15 residues. J lost 5 bases, V lost 3 bases, and 2 bases had no gene match. Germline CDR1 and CDR2: SGHKS and YYEKEE (reference sequence). In nucleotides, the CDR3 is TGTGCCAGCAGCTGGACTAGCGGGAGTGACAATGAGCAGTTCTTC. Translation: CASSWTSGSDNEQFF. Drawing the rest from reference TRBV5-5 and TRBJ2-1, the complete variable domain is DAGVTQSPTHLIKTRGQQVTLRCSPISGHKSVSWYQQVLGQGPQFIFQYYEKEERGRGNFPDRFSARQFPNYSSELNVNALLLGDSALYLCASSWTSGSDNEQFFGPGTRLTVL.

The CDR3 DNA sequence: TGTGCCAGCAGCTTAGTAGCGGGAATCACCGGGGAGCTGTTTTTT. Its translation is CASSLVAGITGELFF. The V gene is TRBV7-2, the J gene TRBJ2-2; 8 nucleotides agree with TRBD2. Trimming at V came to 1 base and at J to 4 bases, leaving 2 bases not matched to a gene. CDR1 and CDR2 from the germline V gene are SGHTA and FQGNSA. The CDR3 contains 15 residues.

The CDR3 bases are TGTGCCAGCAGCCCCCAGGGGCGGCCTAATGAGCAGTTCTTC. Residues: CASSPQGRPNEQFF. V gene TRBV11-3 combines with J gene TRBJ2-1; tentative D call: TRBD1 (6 bases). CDR3 size: 14 residues. The germline V gene encodes CDR1 SGHNT and CDR2 YENEEA. V was shortened by 5 bases and J by 7 bases, with 15 bases between the two germline ends.

The sample holds one count of this clone. Written as DNA, the CDR3 is TGTGCCAGCAGTGGGTTCCAGGACAGGGATAAGGTGAGCAATCAGCCCCAGCATTTT. Its protein is CASSGFQDRDKVSNQPQHF. V is TRBV6-1 and J is TRBJ1-5, with TRBD1 matching over 8 bases. This CDR3 comprises 19 residues. V gave up 4 bases and J gave up 1 base; unmatched junction bases: 15. Germline CDR1 and CDR2: MNHNS and SASEGT.

The chain links TRBV5-6 to TRBJ1-5, with 7 bases matching TRBD1. CDR1 SGHDT and CDR2 YYEEEE come from the germline V gene. CDR3 length equals 15 residues. Trimming removed 1 base from V and 7 bases from J; junction bases left unmatched: 8. The CDR3 DNA follows: TGTGCCAGCAGCTTGATCCGACAGGGCGGCCAGCCCCAGCATTTT. Its protein is CASSLIRQGGQPQHF.

The chain uses TRBV5-1 and TRBJ2-7, with TRBD2 matching 7 bases. With V trimmed by 2 bases and J by 6 bases, 8 bases remained unmatched. Germline CDR1 reads SGHRS; CDR2 reads YFSETQ. The CDR3 length is 14 residues. DNA for the CDR3: TGCGCCAGCAGCTTAAGCGGGAACGGGGGCGAGCAGTACTTC. Its protein is CASSLSGNGGEQYF.

The chain has TRBV10-3 and TRBJ1-5, with a weak D call TRBD1 (5 bases). The CDR3 is 15 residues long. CDR1 is ENHRY, CDR2 SYGVKD, per germline. Trimming pared 3 bases from V and 2 bases from J, leaving 11 bases between. The CDR3 nucleotides are TGTGCCATCAGTGACCCCGGGACTGGCAATCAGCCCCAGCATTTT. As protein: CAISDPGTGNQPQHF.

The chain employs TRBV19 and TRBJ2-5; a weak D match, TRBD2 (6 bases). V lost 8 bases, J lost 5 bases, and 12 bases lay in between. The CDR3 contains 12 residues. The germline gives CDR1 LNHDA, CDR2 SQIVND (reference sequence). The CDR3 sequence is CASGGSGETQYF. CDR3 in DNA: TGTGCCAGTGGAGGGAGTGGGGAGACCCAGTACTTC.

The rearrangement links TRBV18 to TRBJ1-5; D remains unclear. The V and J ends lost 2 bases and 2 bases respectively, with 7 bases between them. From germline, CDR1 is KGHSH and CDR2 LQKENI. The CDR3 is 14 residues long. The CDR3 DNA reads as TGTGCCAGCTCACCAAACATGGGCAATCAGCCCCAGCATTTT. It translates to CASSPNMGNQPQHF.

The rearrangement joins TRBV2 to TRBJ1-5, with D uncertain. Looked up from germline, CDR1 is SNHLY and CDR2 is FYNNEI. Between the trimmed V and J ends, which lost 5 bases and 4 bases, there was a span of 9 bases. This CDR3 has 13 residues. The CDR3 DNA follows: TGTGCCAGCAGTCTACAGTTAAATCAGCCCCAGCATTTT. Translated, it gives CASSLQLNQPQHF.

The table lists this clone with a count of one. The chain has TRBV4-1 and TRBJ1-3; the D gene is possibly TRBD1 (5 bases). The CDR3 runs to 17 residues. V was trimmed by 0 bases and J by 0 bases, leaving 12 bases between them. CDR1 is MGHRA and CDR2 is YSYEKL in the germline V gene. Written as DNA, the CDR3 is TGCGCCAGCAGCCAAGACGACAGAGTCGGCTCTGGAAACACCATATATTTT. Protein product: CASSQDDRVGSGNTIYF.